This record covers a single T cell receptor beta chain. Its antigen is unidentified. The sample belongs to a study of type 1 regulatory T cells. From germline, CDR1 is SGHNT and CDR2 YYREEE (reference sequence). The germline V and J ends were trimmed by 4 bases and 5 bases, with 15 bases remaining between them. CDR3 size: 14 residues. A single record per CDR3 protein comes from TCRdb applying MiXCR to the reads. The repertoire holds under 75,000 distinct CDR3 sequences, with less than 25% as singletons. General study results and limits: Tr1 cells had a more restricted TCR repertoire than non-Tr1 cells.

The chain has TRBV5-4 and TRBJ2-5; D ambiguous. This clonotype originated in a human donor in good health. The specimen was cultured type 1 regulatory T (Tr1) cells, either the whole culture or a sorted fraction (not recorded which). CDR3 sequence (DNA): TGTGCCAGCAGCCTTGACTTCAAGGTGGAGACCCAGTACTTC. The encoded protein is CASSLDFKVETQYF.